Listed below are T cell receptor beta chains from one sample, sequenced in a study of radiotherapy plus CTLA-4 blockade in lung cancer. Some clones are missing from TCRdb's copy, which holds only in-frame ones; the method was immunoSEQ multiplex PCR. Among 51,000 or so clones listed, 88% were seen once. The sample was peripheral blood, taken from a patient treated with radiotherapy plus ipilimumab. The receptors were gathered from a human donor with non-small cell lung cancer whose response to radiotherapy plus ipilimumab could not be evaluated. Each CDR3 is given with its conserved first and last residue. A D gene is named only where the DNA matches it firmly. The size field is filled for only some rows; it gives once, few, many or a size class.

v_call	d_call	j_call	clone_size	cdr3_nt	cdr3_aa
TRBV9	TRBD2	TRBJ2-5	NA	TGTGCCAGCAGCGTAGTGGCTAGCGGGGAGACCCAGTACTTC	CASSVVASGETQYF
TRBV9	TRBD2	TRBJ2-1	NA	TGTGCCAGCAGCGCATTAGCGGGCTCCTACAATGAGCAGTTCTTC	CASSALAGSYNEQFF
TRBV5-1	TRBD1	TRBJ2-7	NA	TGCGCCAGCAGCTTAGGACAGGGGAGCAACGAGCAGTACTTC	CASSLGQGSNEQYF
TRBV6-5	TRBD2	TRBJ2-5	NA	TGTGCCAGCAGTTACGCCATTAGCGGGAGCGGAGAGACCCAGTACTTC	CASSYAISGSGETQYF
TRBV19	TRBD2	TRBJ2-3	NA	TGTGCCAGTAGGCTAGCGGGAGAAAAATCAGATACGCAGTATTTT	CASRLAGEKSDTQYF
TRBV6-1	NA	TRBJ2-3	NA	TGTGCCAGCACTGCTAGTAGAGATACGCAGTATTTT	CASTASRDTQYF
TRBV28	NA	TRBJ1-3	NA	TGTGCCAGCAGTTTAGGGAGATCTGGAAACACCATATATTTT	CASSLGRSGNTIYF
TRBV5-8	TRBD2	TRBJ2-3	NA	TGTGCCAGCAGCTTGGCGGGGACTAGCGGCCCGACCTCCACAGATACGCAGTATTTT	CASSLAGTSGPTSTDTQYF
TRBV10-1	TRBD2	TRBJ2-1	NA	TGCGCCAGCAGTGCCGGACTAGCCGCAGACAATGAGCAGTTCTTC	CASSAGLAADNEQFF
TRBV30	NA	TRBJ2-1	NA	TGTGCCTGGGGTCCCCTTGTGTTTAACGGTGTTGAGTTCTTC	CAWGPLVFNGVEFF
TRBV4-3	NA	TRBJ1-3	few	TGCGCCAGCAGCCAAGATCTACAGGGCAGCTCTGGAAACACCATATATTTT	CASSQDLQGSSGNTIYF
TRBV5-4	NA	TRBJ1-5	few	TGTGCCAGCAGCATTAGGACAAGGGATCAGCCCCAGCATTTT	CASSIRTRDQPQHF
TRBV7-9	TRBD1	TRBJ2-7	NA	TGTGCCAGCAGCTTTTCGACAGGGGGGTGGTACGAGCAGTACTTC	CASSFSTGGWYEQYF
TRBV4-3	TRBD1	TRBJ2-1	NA	TGCGCCAGCAGCCAAGATCGGTTTGGACAGGGGGAAGGAAATGAGCAGTTCTTC	CASSQDRFGQGEGNEQFF
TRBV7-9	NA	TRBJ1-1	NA	TGTGCCAGCAGCCCGGGGGGCGGGACACCTGAAGCTTTCTTT	CASSPGGGTPEAFF
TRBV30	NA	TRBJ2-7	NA	TGTGCCTGGAGTCTTACGCCCCGGGGCAGGGGCCCCTCTTCAACCTACGAGCAGTACTTC	CAWSLTPRGRGPSSTYEQYF
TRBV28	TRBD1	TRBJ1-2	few	TGTGCCAGCAGTGGGGGGACAGGGGCTAACTATGGCTACACCTTC	CASSGGTGANYGYTF